These 22 T cell receptor beta chains came from one sample sequenced in a study of cytomegalovirus exposure and HLA in healthy donors. Primers included in the PCR were 60 Vbeta and 13 Jbeta primers. TCRdb's table, derived via immunoSEQ multiplex PCR, lists solely in-frame clones and lacks some. Of around 170,000 clones listed, around four fifths were seen once; the top ten hold under 2%. Sequencing input: PBMCs. The receptors shown here come from a woman aged 18-29 years in good health and CMV-seronegative.

The rearrangement links TRBV11-3 to TRBJ1-4; D unclear. CDR3 length equals 16 residues. The germline V gene encodes CDR1 SGHNT and CDR2 YENEEA. V was pared by 1 base and J by 0 bases, with 9 bases between. The CDR3 loop reads CASSLGSSATNEKLFF. The CDR3 DNA follows: TGTGCCAGCAGCTTAGGTTCCTCTGCAACTAATGAAAAACTGTTTTTT.

In this sample, this clone turned up once. The chain carries TRBV15 and TRBJ1-2, with D possibly TRBD1 on 6 matching bases. CDR3 length: 14 amino acids. V was clipped by 5 bases and J by 2 bases, with 12 bases between them. The germline CDR1 and CDR2 sequences are LNHNV and YYDKDF (reference sequence). The DNA for the CDR3 is TGTGCCACCAGCGCACAGGGCCAAAACTATGGCTACACCTTC. This encodes CATSAQGQNYGYTF.

V and J are TRBV9 and TRBJ1-1, with 7 bases aligning to TRBD1. Germline-derived CDR1 and CDR2 are SGDLS and YYNGEE. V shed 0 bases, J shed 1 base, and the junction held 9 bases outside the gene matches. The CDR3 loop spans 17 amino acids. In nucleotides, the CDR3 is TGTGCCAGCAGCGTAGCTCAGGGGGGTTCCACGAACACTGAAGCTTTCTTT. It translates to CASSVAQGGSTNTEAFF.

For this clone: A junction end diverges from the germline sequence, so it may reflect a read error. Other DNA sequences in this sample translate to the same CDR3. The chain employs TRBV5-8 and TRBJ1-2; no definite D call. CDR1 and CDR2 (germline): SGHTS, YDEGEE. The CDR3 contains 12 residues. The CDR3 loop is CASSLADYGYTF. The CDR3 bases are TGTGCCAGCAGCTTGGCCGACTACGGCTACACCTTC.

V is TRBV10-1 and J is TRBJ2-3; TRBD2 matches 8 bases. This CDR3 is 14 amino acids long. Germline V CDR1 and CDR2: WNHNN, SYGVQD (reference sequence). V trimming: 5 bases; J trimming: 1 base; junction bases outside the gene matches: 2. The CDR3 coding sequence is TGCGCCAGCAGTTCAGCGGGGGGCACAGATACGCAGTATTTT. Its translation: CASSSAGGTDTQYF.

Only a few counts were recorded for this clone. This chain links TRBV18 with TRBJ1-5; the D gene is possibly TRBD1 (6 bases). Trimming shortened V by 6 bases and J by 0 bases, and 15 bases separated the two germline ends. CDR1 is KGHSH and CDR2 is LQKENI in the germline V gene. The CDR3 covers 16 residues. The CDR3, as DNA: TGTGCCAGCTCCCCGGGACAACTCATTAGCAATCAGCCCCAGCATTTT. This gives the protein CASSPGQLISNQPQHF.

The V and J genes are TRBV30 and TRBJ1-2; 7 nucleotides line up with TRBD1. V lost 4 bases to trimming and J lost 4 bases; unmatched junction nucleotides: 6. The CDR3 spans 13 residues. Germline CDR1 is GTSNPN and CDR2 is SVGIG (reference sequence). CDR3 amino acids: CAWTPDRVYGYTF. The CDR3 DNA is TGTGCCTGGACCCCCGACAGGGTCTATGGCTACACCTTC.

This clone has more than one count but fewer than ten. The chain uses TRBV5-6 and TRBJ1-1; TRBD1 agrees at 7 bases. Germline-derived CDR1 and CDR2 are SGHDT and YYEEEE. The CDR3 spans 14 residues. Unmatched junction bases numbered 2, after V lost 3 bases and J lost 0 bases. The CDR3 DNA is TGTGCCAGCAGCTGGGACAGCCTGAACACTGAAGCTTTCTTT. Translation gives CASSWDSLNTEAFF.

This clone was seen a few times. The chain carries TRBV21-1 and TRBJ2-7; the DNA was not compared with TRBD2, the D call given in the table. TRBV21-1 is reported as a pseudogene. This CDR3 region has 18 residues. CDR3 nucleotides: TGTGCCAGCGCACTCAAAGGGACTAGCGGGGGGTCAACCTACGAGCAGTACTTC. This translates into CASALKGTSGGSTYEQYF.

This chain connects TRBV5-1 to TRBJ2-5; 11 positions agree with TRBD1. The germline gives CDR1 SGHRS, CDR2 YFSETQ. V lost 0 bases and J lost 5; bases outside the gene matches: 3. CDR3 length: 15 amino acids. The DNA for the CDR3 is TGCGCCAGCAGCTTGGAGGGACAGGGGGGGGAGACCCAGTACTTC. This codes for CASSLEGQGGETQYF.

The V and J genes are TRBV5-4 and TRBJ2-3; TRBD1 is a possible D gene (5 bases). The V gene's germline CDR1 is SGHNT and CDR2 YYREEE (reference sequence). Trimming removed 1 base from V and 3 bases from J, with 9 bases in between. The CDR3 is 14 residues long. The CDR3 is CASSLSDKTDTQYF. The CDR3 DNA reads as TGTGCCAGCAGCTTGTCGGACAAAACAGATACGCAGTATTTT.

The table lists this clone with a few counts. The chain recombines TRBV4-2 with TRBJ2-7; 11 nucleotides align to TRBD2. Trimming at V came to 5 bases and at J to 4 bases, leaving 7 bases not matched to a gene. This CDR3 contains 15 residues. The germline gives CDR1 LGHNA, CDR2 YNFKEQ. The CDR3 DNA reads as TGTGCCAGCAGCAAAAACCCTAGCGGGGGGTACGAGCAGTACTTC. Protein sequence: CASSKNPSGGYEQYF.

The chain joins TRBV5-4 to TRBJ1-2; 8 bases align to TRBD1. The CDR3 is made up of 15 amino acids. V dropped 0 bases and J dropped 5; count of bases not matched to a gene: 6. The germline gives CDR1 SGHNT, CDR2 YYREEE (reference sequence). The CDR3: CASSLGAQGEYGYTF. In nucleotides, the CDR3 is TGTGCCAGCAGCTTGGGGGCACAGGGGGAGTATGGCTACACCTTC.

The V and J genes are TRBV30 and TRBJ2-7; D may be TRBD2 (6 bases). Trimming pared 7 bases from V and 3 bases from J, leaving 10 bases between. Germline lookup yields CDR1 GTSNPN and CDR2 SVGIG (reference sequence). This CDR3 region has 11 residues. The CDR3 DNA is TGTGCCTTTGGGACTCTCTACGAGCAGTACTTC. Protein sequence: CAFGTLYEQYF.

V and J are TRBV7-2 and TRBJ2-5; 11 bases agree with TRBD1. The J call may be in error: the DNA end matches TRBJ2-7 better. This CDR3 contains 16 residues. Germline CDR1 is SGHTA and CDR2 is FQGNSA. DNA of the CDR3: TGTGCCAGCAGCCCCCGGGACAGGGGGTTCGGGTACGAGCAGTACTTC. As protein: CASSPRDRGFGYEQYF.

J is TRBJ1-5 and V is TRBV18, with D perhaps TRBD1 (6 bases). The CDR3 covers 15 residues. V lost 2 bases and J 0 bases, leaving 8 bases between the germline ends. Germline loops: CDR1 KGHSH, CDR2 LQKENI. The CDR3 is CASSPKQGSNQPQHF. The CDR3 nucleotides read TGTGCCAGCTCACCAAAACAGGGTAGCAATCAGCCCCAGCATTTT.

The chain uses TRBV25-1 and TRBJ2-7; D not certain. The ends were cut back, 6 bases at V and 0 bases at J, with 9 bases in the middle. The CDR3 extends over 13 amino acids. Germline V gene sequence: CDR1 MGHDK, CDR2 SYGVNS. The CDR3 DNA reads TGTGCCAGCAGCCGGTCCCCCTCCTACGAGCAGTACTTC. The encoded protein is CASSRSPSYEQYF.

The DNA for the CDR3 is TGTGCCAGTAGTCCCGGGAGCCCCTACAATGAGCAGTTCTTC. It translates to CASSPGSPYNEQFF. The J gene is TRBJ2-1, the V gene TRBV19; a possible D gene is TRBD2 (6 bases). Deletions cut 5 bases from V and 2 bases from J, with 10 bases between. The CDR3 runs 14 residues. Germline V gives CDR1 LNHDA, CDR2 SQIVND (reference sequence).

CDR3 loop: CASSPGQGTDAIYF. The CDR3 region has the DNA TGTGCCAGCAGTCCGGGACAGGGTACAGACGCCATATATTTT. The V gene is TRBV28, the J gene TRBJ1-3, with 9 bases lining up with TRBD1. Germline CDR1 MDHEN, CDR2 SYDVKM. The CDR3 covers 14 residues. With 5 bases clipped from V and 11 bases from J, the junction kept 10 bases outside the gene matches.

The chain employs TRBV18 and TRBJ2-7, with 10 bases identical to TRBD2. CDR3 length: 14 amino acids. From germline, CDR1 is KGHSH and CDR2 LQKENI. The V segment lost 6 bases and the J segment 6 bases; nucleotides outside the gene matches: 8. CDR3 region: CASSPGTSDREQYF. The CDR3 DNA is TGTGCCAGCTCGCCCGGGACTAGCGATCGCGAGCAGTACTTC.

V is TRBV27 and J is TRBJ2-5; D is perhaps TRBD1 (6 bases). The CDR3 contains 15 residues. Germline V gene sequence: CDR1 MNHEY, CDR2 SMNVEV (reference sequence). The V and J ends lost 3 bases and 10 bases respectively, with 21 bases between them. The CDR3 nucleotides are TGTGCCAGCAGTTTCGCTGGCAGGGGTATGGGGAACCAGTACTTC. Amino acids: CASSFAGRGMGNQYF.

The chain has TRBV28 and TRBJ2-1, with 8 bases fitting TRBD1. The germline gives CDR1 MDHEN, CDR2 SYDVKM. The CDR3 loop spans 16 amino acids. V lost 8 bases, J lost 0 bases, and 9 bases stayed unmatched. The CDR3 nucleotides are TGTGCCAGCTTCAGGGTAGGACAGGGCTCCTACAATGAGCAGTTCTTC. Its translation: CASFRVGQGSYNEQFF.